This T cell receptor beta chain was sequenced during a study of T cell changes during pregnancy in multiple sclerosis (dated by TCRdb to about 2019). For the study in its entirety: The study examined how the T cell repertoire changed over the course of pregnancy in women with multiple sclerosis.

Via the germline V gene, CDR1 is SQVTM and CDR2 ANQGSEA. The CDR3 sequence holds 16 residues, the cysteine and phenylalanine included. The sequence is cut down to CDR3 DNA, 48 bases in frame from base 1. At the junction V is shortened by 7 bases and J by 4 bases; bases outside the gene matches: 14. The library came from the immunoSEQ multiplex PCR assay. What TCRdb holds here is the immuneACCESS table cut down to in-frame rearrangements. Part of the clones is not present; checked against another copy, under half of the missing clones reflect an unresolved V gene, and the others are unexplained. The sample table lists about 68,000 clones, 75% to 95% of them with a count of one. Approximately 2.4% of the sample is in the top ten clones. This clone came up once. Its cognate antigen has yet to be identified. It has no much larger one-base neighbor in the sample; base qualities were not kept.

The V and J genes are TRBV29-1 and TRBJ2-2; 8 bases in the junction line up with TRBD1. This TCR came from a female donor with multiple sclerosis, enrolled in a pregnancy study. The sample consisted of peripheral blood, taken in the first trimester of pregnancy. The DNA sequence is given as TGCAGCGCTAAGATAAAGACAGGGGTGGGCACCGGGGAGCTGTTTTTT. It specifies CSAKIKTGVGTGELFF.